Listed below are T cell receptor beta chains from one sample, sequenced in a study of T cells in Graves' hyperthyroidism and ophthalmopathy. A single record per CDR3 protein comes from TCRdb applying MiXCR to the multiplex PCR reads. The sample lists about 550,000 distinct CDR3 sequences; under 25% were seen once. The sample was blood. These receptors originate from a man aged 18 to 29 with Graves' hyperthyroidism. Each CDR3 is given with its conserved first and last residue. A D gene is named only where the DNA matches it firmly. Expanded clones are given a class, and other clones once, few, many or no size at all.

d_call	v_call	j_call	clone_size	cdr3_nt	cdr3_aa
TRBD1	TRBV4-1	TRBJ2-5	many	TGCGCCAGCAGCATCCGGACAGGGGCAGAGACCCAGTACTTC	CASSIRTGAETQYF
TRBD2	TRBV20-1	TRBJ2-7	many	TGCAGTGCCAATTTAGCGGGACCCTACGAGCAGTACTTC	CSANLAGPYEQYF
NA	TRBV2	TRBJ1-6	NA	TGTGCCAGCAGTGGTAGGGGGACGGCCTATAATTCACCCCTCCACTTT	CASSGRGTAYNSPLHF
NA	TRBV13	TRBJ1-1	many	TGTGCCAGCAGTTTTGCTCCCGTCCGGTTGACTGAAGCTTTCTTT	CASSFAPVRLTEAFF
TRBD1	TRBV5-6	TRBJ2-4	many	TGTGCCAGCAGCTCCAGGATGCAGACAGGGGCCTTAGCCAAAAACATTCAGTACTTC	CASSSRMQTGALAKNIQYF
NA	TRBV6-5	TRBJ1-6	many	TGTGCCAGCAGTTCACCTAGGGGGGGTAGGAATTCACCCCTCCACTTT	CASSSPRGGRNSPLHF
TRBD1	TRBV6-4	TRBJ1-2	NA	TGTGCCAGCAGTGACCTCGGGACAGGGTTTTCTACGGGCTATGGCTACACCTTC	CASSDLGTGFSTGYGYTF
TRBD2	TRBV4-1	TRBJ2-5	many	TGCGCCAGCAGCCAACTAGCGGGGGCCCTACAAGAGACCCAGTACTTC	CASSQLAGALQETQYF
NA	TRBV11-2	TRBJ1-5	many	TGTGCCAGCAGCTTAGAAGGACCCGAACAGCCCCAGCATTTT	CASSLEGPEQPQHF
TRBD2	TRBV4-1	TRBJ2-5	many	TGCGCCAGCAGCCAAGACCCGGTGGTGAGCGGGGGGGAGACCCAGTACTTC	CASSQDPVVSGGETQYF
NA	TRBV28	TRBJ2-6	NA	TGTGCCAGCAGTCCACCCGGACTCTCTGGGGCCAACGTCCTGACTTTC	CASSPPGLSGANVLTF
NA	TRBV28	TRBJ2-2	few	TGTGCCAGCAGTCCCCGGGACCACGCGAACACCGGGGAGCTGTTTTTT	CASSPRDHANTGELFF
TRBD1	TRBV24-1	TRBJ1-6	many	TGTGCCACCAGTGGGGACAGCTATAATTCACCCCTCCACTTT	CATSGDSYNSPLHF
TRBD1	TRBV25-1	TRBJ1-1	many	TGTGCCAGCAGTGCCGGACAGGGGAAGTCCCGCACTGAAGCTTTCTTT	CASSAGQGKSRTEAFF
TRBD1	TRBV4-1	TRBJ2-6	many	TGCGCCAGCAGCCAAGGAAGTACAGGGGGCAACGTCCTGACTTTC	CASSQGSTGGNVLTF
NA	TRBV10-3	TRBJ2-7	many	TGTGCCATCAGTGATCGCTACGAGCAGTACTTC	CAISDRYEQYF
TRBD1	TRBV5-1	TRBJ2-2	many	TGCGCCAGCAGCCTCAGGGGGCTGGCGAGCACCGGGGAGCTGTTTTTT	CASSLRGLASTGELFF
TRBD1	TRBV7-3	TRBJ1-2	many	TGTGCCAGCAGCTCACAGGGGGCTCCTAACTATGGCTACACCTTC	CASSSQGAPNYGYTF
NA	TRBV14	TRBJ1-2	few	TGTGCCAGCAGCCAAGTCTCCGGGACAAACTATGGCTACACCTTC	CASSQVSGTNYGYTF
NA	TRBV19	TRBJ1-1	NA	TGTGCCAGTAGTAAGGCAGGAGCGAACACTGAAGCTTTCTTT	CASSKAGANTEAFF
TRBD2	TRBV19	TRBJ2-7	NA	TGTGCCAGTAGTATGACGACTAGCGGAACCTACGAGCAGTACTTC	CASSMTTSGTYEQYF
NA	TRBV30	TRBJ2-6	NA	TGTGCCTGGAGTGCGGGGGCTGGGGCCAACGTCCTGACTTTC	CAWSAGAGANVLTF
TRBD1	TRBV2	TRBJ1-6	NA	TGTGCCAGCAGGACAGGGACCGGGCCCTTCCACTTT	CASRTGTGPFHF
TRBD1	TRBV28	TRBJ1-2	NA	TGTGCCAGCAGTCAAGACGGGACAGGCAACTCTACCTATGGCTACACCTTC	CASSQDGTGNSTYGYTF
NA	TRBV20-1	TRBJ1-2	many	TGCAGTGCTCTCCATCTCAACTTGTATGGCTACACCTTC	CSALHLNLYGYTF
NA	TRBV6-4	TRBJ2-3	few	TGTGCCAGCAGACTCGGTCGAGGGCGCGGCGGGGCAGATACGCAGTATTTT	CASRLGRGRGGADTQYF
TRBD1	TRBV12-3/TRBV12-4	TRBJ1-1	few	TGTGCCAGCAGTTACTCAACCTTTAGGGACAGGGAAGAAGCTTTCTTT	CASSYSTFRDREEAFF